These 18 T cell receptor beta chains were all obtained from the same sample, sequenced in a study of T cell responses to AZD1222 COVID-19 vaccine. Only in-frame clones appear in the TCRdb table, and some are missing; sequencing was by immunoSEQ multiplex PCR. This table has around 69,000 clones, more than 70% appearing once. The sequences come from peripheral blood, collected on day 0 of AZD1222 vaccination. The receptor set was obtained from an adult in good health.

This clone showed up just once. J is TRBJ2-2 and V is TRBV5-1; D may match TRBD1 or TRBD2 (5 bases each). The CDR3 is 15 amino acids. CDR1 is SGHRS, CDR2 YFSETQ, per germline. V lost 2 bases and J lost 7, with 15 bases in between. CDR3 bases: TGCGCCAGCAGCTTCTCAGGGAGAGGCGGCGGGGAGCTGTTTTTT. It yields the protein CASSFSGRGGGELFF.

The V call is TRBV12-3 or TRBV12-4, the J call TRBJ2-7; weak D call: TRBD1 (6 bases). CDR3 length: 11 amino acids. Trimming took off 5 bases at V and 12 bases at J, with 14 bases between the two ends. CDR3 in DNA: TGTGCCAGCAGTATCAGACAGGCTAGGTACTTC. Protein: CASSIRQARYF.

This chain uses TRBV5-1 with TRBJ1-5; D is unclear. The length of the CDR3 is 15 residues. Germline V CDR1 and CDR2: SGHRS, YFSETQ. The germline V and J ends were trimmed by 2 bases and 1 base, with 10 bases remaining between them. The CDR3 DNA reads TGCGCCAGCAGCTTTTTAGGGATGAGCAATCAGCCCCAGCATTTT. It yields the protein CASSFLGMSNQPQHF. The full variable domain, completed using reference TRBV5-1 and TRBJ1-5, is KAGVTQTPRYLIKTRGQQVTLSCSPISGHRSVSWYQQTPGQGLQFLFEYFSETQRNKGNFPGRFSGRQFSNSRSEMNVSTLELGDSALYLCASSFLGMSNQPQHFGDGTRLSIL.

The CDR3 DNA reads TGTGCCAGTAGTAGGAACCCCCGTAGCGGAAGACAAGAGACCCAGTACTTC. Protein product: CASSRNPRSGRQETQYF. The rearrangement uses TRBV19 and TRBJ2-5; D is perhaps TRBD2 (6 bases). Germline CDR1 LNHDA, CDR2 SQIVND (reference sequence). This CDR3 spans 17 amino acids. V shed 4 bases and J shed 2 bases, with 20 bases lying between them.

This clone was seen only a few times. The J gene is TRBJ1-1, the V gene TRBV10-1; maybe TRBD1 (5 bases). The CDR3 runs 12 residues. CDR1 and CDR2 (germline): WNHNN, SYGVQD (reference sequence). The DNA for the CDR3 is TGCGCAGGGGAAAGGAAGGGCACTGAAGCTTTCTTT. Its translation is CAGERKGTEAFF.

J is TRBJ2-1 and V is TRBV5-1, with D perhaps matching TRBD1 (6 bases). The CDR3 consists of 17 residues. Germline V gives CDR1 SGHRS, CDR2 YFSETQ. V shed 3 bases and J shed 6 bases, with 22 bases lying between them. CDR3 coding DNA: TGCGCCAGCAGCTCTGCCGGTTACCAAGGGGGATCCAATGAGCAGTTCTTC. Protein product: CASSSAGYQGGSNEQFF.

The V and J genes are TRBV7-2 and TRBJ2-3; 7 bases fit TRBD2. This CDR3 spans 15 amino acids. Germline values: CDR1 SGHTA, CDR2 FQGNSA. V dropped 5 bases and J dropped 3; count of bases not matched to a gene: 8. This CDR3 is CASSLGGSGTDTQYF. As DNA, the CDR3 is TGTGCCAGCAGCCTAGGTGGTAGCGGGACAGATACGCAGTATTTT.

The gene calls are TRBV7-8 and TRBJ1-1; D is undetermined. Germline V lookup: CDR1 SGHVS, CDR2 FQNEAQ. The CDR3 has 13 residues. The V and J ends lost 3 bases and 0 bases respectively, with 5 bases between them. CDR3 residues: CASSFYLNTEAFF. In DNA form, the CDR3 reads TGTGCCAGCAGCTTTTATCTGAACACTGAAGCTTTCTTT.

J is TRBJ1-4 and V is TRBV15; unclear D gene. This CDR3 region has 13 residues. Trimming stripped 3 bases from V and 10 bases from J, with 12 bases between. CDR1 LNHNV and CDR2 YYDKDF come from the germline V gene (reference sequence). In DNA, the CDR3 is TGTGCCACCAGCAGGGACTCACGGGGAAAACTGTTTTTT. It specifies CATSRDSRGKLFF.

V and J are TRBV12-3 or TRBV12-4 and TRBJ1-5; D is uncertain. V gave up 2 bases and J gave up 7 bases, with 9 bases separating them. The CDR3 is 13 residues long. The CDR3 DNA sequence: TGTGCCAGCAGTTTAAACCCAAGGCAGCCCCAGCATTTT. It codes for CASSLNPRQPQHF.

The genes are TRBV4-1 and TRBJ1-2, with D possibly matching TRBD1 (5 bases). V was clipped by 0 bases and J by 7 bases, with 15 bases between them. Germline CDR1 MGHRA, CDR2 YSYEKL. The CDR3 sequence is 15 residues long. DNA of the CDR3: TGCGCCAGCAGCCAAGAGCGGGGCATCACCGGTGGCTACACCTTC. Translated: CASSQERGITGGYTF.

CDR3 coding DNA: TGTGCCAGCACCGACACCCTATTTTCGGCTAATGAAAAACTGTTTTTT. Protein: CASTDTLFSANEKLFF. The V call is TRBV28, the J call TRBJ1-4; D is undetermined. The CDR3 is 16 amino acids. In germline, CDR1 is MDHEN, CDR2 SYDVKM. Trimming took 7 bases from V and 3 from J, leaving 18 bases between them.

The chain carries TRBV18 and TRBJ2-7; D gene ambiguous. Germline V gene data show CDR1 as KGHSH and CDR2 as LQKENI. V gave up 3 bases and J gave up 2 bases, with 11 bases separating them. The CDR3 is 14 residues long. This CDR3 reads CASSPPTLTYEQYF. DNA of the CDR3: TGTGCCAGCTCACCGCCGACTCTTACCTACGAGCAGTACTTC.

The chain employs TRBV10-1 and TRBJ2-5; no clear D gene. V gave up 0 bases and J gave up 3 bases, with 5 bases separating them. The CDR3 runs to 13 residues. The germline V gene encodes CDR1 WNHNN and CDR2 SYGVQD (reference sequence). CDR3 sequence (DNA): TGCGCCAGCAGTGAGTCCGGCGAAGAGACCCAGTACTTC. The encoded protein is CASSESGEETQYF.

V usage is TRBV19 and J usage is TRBJ2-1, with 9 bases matching TRBD2. Losses at the gene ends were 5 bases for V and 10 bases for J; bases not matched to a gene: 12. The CDR3 contains 15 residues. The germline V gene encodes CDR1 LNHDA and CDR2 SQIVND (reference sequence). CDR3 DNA sequence: TGTGCCAGTAGTCACAGCGGGAGGCCGGGTATGGAGCAGTTCTTC. The encoded protein is CASSHSGRPGMEQFF.

CDR3 region: CATSSTTGTGRTGELFF. The CDR3 DNA is TGTGCCACCAGCAGCACGACCGGGACAGGTCGCACCGGGGAGCTGTTTTTT. This rearrangement joins TRBV15 to TRBJ2-2; 8 bases align to TRBD1. Germline V gene lookup returns CDR1 LNHNV and CDR2 YYDKDF (reference sequence). Trimming at V came to 3 bases and at J to 4 bases, leaving 10 bases not matched to a gene. The CDR3 covers 17 residues. Full variable domain (outside the CDR3, taken from reference TRBV15 and TRBJ2-2): DAMVIQNPRYQVTQFGKPVTLSCSQTLNHNVMYWYQQKSSQAPKLLFHYYDKDFNNEADTPDNFQSRRPNTSFCFLDIRSPGLGDTAMYLCATSSTTGTGRTGELFFGEGSRLTVL.

The rearrangement joins TRBV3-1 (or the pseudogene TRBV3-2) to TRBJ2-3; D gene unclear. CDR1 and CDR2 from the germline V gene are LGHDT and YNNKEL (reference sequence). This CDR3 has 16 residues. V was pared by 4 bases and J by 0 bases, with 14 bases between. CDR3: CASSLLTPASTDTQYF. The CDR3 bases are TGTGCCAGCAGCCTCTTAACACCCGCTAGCACAGATACGCAGTATTTT.

This chain uses TRBV7-3 with TRBJ1-2; 7 nucleotides line up with TRBD1. The V gene's germline CDR1 is SGHTA and CDR2 FQGTGA. CDR3 length: 15 residues. The V and J ends lost 2 bases and 7 bases, in that order; junction bases with no gene match: 10. CDR3 nucleotide sequence: TGTGCCAGCAGCTTAGCCACCGACAGGGCATCTGGCTACACCTTC. Translating gives CASSLATDRASGYTF.